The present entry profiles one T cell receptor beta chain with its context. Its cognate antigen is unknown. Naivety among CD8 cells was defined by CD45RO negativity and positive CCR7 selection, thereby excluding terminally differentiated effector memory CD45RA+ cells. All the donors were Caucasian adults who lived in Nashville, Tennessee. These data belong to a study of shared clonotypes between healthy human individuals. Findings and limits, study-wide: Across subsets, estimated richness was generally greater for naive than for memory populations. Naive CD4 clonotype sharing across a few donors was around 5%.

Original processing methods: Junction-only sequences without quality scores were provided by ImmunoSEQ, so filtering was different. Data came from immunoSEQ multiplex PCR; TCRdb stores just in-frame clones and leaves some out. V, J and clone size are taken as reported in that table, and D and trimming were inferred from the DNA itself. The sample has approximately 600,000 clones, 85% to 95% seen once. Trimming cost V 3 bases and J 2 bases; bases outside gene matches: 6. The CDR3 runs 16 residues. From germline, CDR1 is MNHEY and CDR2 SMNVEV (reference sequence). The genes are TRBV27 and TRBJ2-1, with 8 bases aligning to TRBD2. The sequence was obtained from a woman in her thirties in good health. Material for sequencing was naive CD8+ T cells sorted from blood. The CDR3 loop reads CASSLSAGGTYNEQFF. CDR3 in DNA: TGTGCCAGCAGTTTGAGCGCGGGAGGAACCTACAATGAGCAGTTCTTC.